These 4 T cell receptor beta chains came from one sample sequenced in a study of T cells after yellow fever vaccination. From the 5' RACE reads, TCRdb called clonotypes with MiXCR, one entry per CDR3 protein. This sample has about 630,000 distinct CDR3 sequences; 10% to 15% occur once, and the top ten carry 14% to 15%. The source was PBMCs, collected on the day of the yellow fever booster vaccination. These receptors all stem from a man younger than 45 who received the YFV17D yellow fever vaccine.

This clonotype was recorded a few times. The V and J genes are TRBV7-2 and TRBJ2-1; 7 bases are shared with TRBD2. Trimming removed 8 bases from V and 2 bases from J; junction bases left unmatched: 12. The CDR3 totals 16 residues. Looked up from germline, CDR1 is SGHTA and CDR2 is FQGNSA. CDR3 coding DNA: TGTGCCAGCCGTCCCCGGGGGGACCCAGCCTACAATGAGCAGTTCTTC. It codes for CASRPRGDPAYNEQFF.

This CDR3 is CASIPGLGRETQYF. Written as DNA, the CDR3 is TGCGCCAGCATCCCTGGACTAGGGAGAGAGACCCAGTACTTC. The rearrangement links TRBV5-1 to TRBJ2-5; 7 bases agree with TRBD2. This CDR3 comprises 14 residues. Trimming at V came to 6 bases and at J to 4 bases, leaving 9 bases not matched to a gene. Germline values: CDR1 SGHRS, CDR2 YFSETQ.

This clonotype was counted a few times. This chain uses TRBV5-5 with TRBJ2-6; TRBD1 matches 8 bases. Trimming cost V 5 bases and J 3 bases; bases outside gene matches: 7. Germline loops: CDR1 SGHKS, CDR2 YYEKEE (reference sequence). This CDR3 has 16 amino acids. The CDR3 region is CASRSQGAVGANVLTF. In DNA, the CDR3 is TGTGCCAGCAGATCCCAGGGGGCAGTTGGGGCCAACGTCCTGACTTTC.

This clonotype has at least ten counts. J is TRBJ2-7 and V is TRBV6-2 or TRBV6-3; either TRBD1 or TRBD2 may fit D (5 bases each). Trimming shortened V by 5 bases and J by 3 bases, and 20 bases separated the two germline ends. There are 16 residues in the CDR3. Looked up from germline, CDR1 is MNHEY and CDR2 is SVGEGT. CDR3 bases: TGTGCCAGCAGTCAACCTCCGGGACGGAACCTCTACGAGCAGTACTTC. This codes for CASSQPPGRNLYEQYF.